The present entry profiles one TCR beta chain with its context. The data derive from a study of T cell clusters in autoimmune cytopenias. TRB was amplified from roughly 270 ng of peripheral blood genomic DNA per sample. TRB was amplified by touch-down multiplex PCR, primer pools A and B combined. TCRdb re-called the multiplex PCR reads; every CDR3 protein appears as one record, without DNA. The table lists 5,500 to 7,500 distinct CDR3 sequences. This sample was shared with a second study, whose subject was T cell repertoires in aging, cancer and after chemotherapy.

This sequence was found in a human donor in good health. The sequenced material came from peripheral blood.

The CDR3 protein is CASTLGTSNTIYF. V gene TRBV6-5 combines with J gene TRBJ1-3. The CDR3 totals 13 residues. The germline gives CDR1 MNHEY, CDR2 SVGAGI.